This T cell receptor beta chain was documented in a study of Graves' ophthalmopathy and Graves' hyperthyroidism. CAS ≥3, NOSPECS ≥4, moderate-to-severe activity and duration under 3 months marked donors with ophthalmopathy. The PBMC fraction was derived from around 10 ml of fresh peripheral blood. The sequenced template was RNA, covering the TCR beta CDR3 region. An opening RT-PCR round employed HTBI primers and preceded a second-round multiplex PCR. TCRdb independently ran MiXCR on the multiplex PCR reads; one entry per CDR3 protein. The data show about 220,000 distinct CDR3 sequences, roughly 21% seen once. General study results and limits: The majority of expanded thyroid clonotypes above 0.001 frequency also occurred in blood.

V lost 8 bases and J lost 8; bases outside the gene matches: 9. CDR1 is SNHLY, CDR2 FYNNEI, per germline. The CDR3 extends over 13 amino acids. This clonotype showed up many times. Its specificity is not known. The rearrangement links TRBV2 to TRBJ1-1, with 9 bases aligning to TRBD1. Sequenced material: peripheral blood. The receptor was derived from a woman between 45 and 65 years old with Graves' ophthalmopathy. The CDR3 nucleotides read TGTGCCAGCGCGGGACAGGGACTTTGGGAAGCTTTCTTT. Protein: CASAGQGLWEAFF.